Following are 28 T cell receptor beta chains from one sample sequenced in a study of cytomegalovirus exposure and HLA in healthy donors listed by TCRdb under 2017. The library relied on the immunoSEQ multiplex PCR assay. For the multiplex PCR, a mixture combining 60 forward primers for TCR Vbeta segments and 13 reverse primers for TCR Jbeta segments was used. TCRdb re-hosts the immuneACCESS table, in-frame sequences only. Its copies lack some clones; in the studies checked, an unresolved V gene accounts for under half of them, and the cause for the rest is not known. In this sample the table shows some 120,000 clones, roughly a tenth of which occur a single time. Of the sample, 4.6% is held by the ten largest clones. The sample taken for sequencing was PBMCs. The origin of the receptors is a woman aged 18-29 years in good health and CMV-seropositive.

In the case of this clone: The conserved closing phenylalanine or tryptophan is absent in this CDR3, likely reflecting a read error. V usage is TRBV5-4 and J usage is TRBJ1-1; D remains ambiguous. The CDR3 is 12 residues long. Deletions cut 0 bases from V and 6 bases from J, with 6 bases between. Germline V lookup: CDR1 SGHNT, CDR2 YYREEE (reference sequence). The CDR3 sequence is CASSLDPSEAFL. CDR3 coding DNA: TGTGCCAGCAGCTTGGATCCCTCTGAAGCTTTCTTG.

The chain's CDR3 is CASSLSQGTNYGYTF. CDR3 bases: TGTGCCAGCAGTTTATCACAGGGTACTAACTATGGCTACACCTTC. The rearrangement joins TRBV27 to TRBJ1-2, with TRBD1 as a possible D gene (6 bases). V shed 0 bases and J shed 0 bases, with 8 bases lying between them. CDR1 and CDR2 (germline): MNHEY, SMNVEV (reference sequence). This CDR3 contains 15 residues.

This chain joins TRBV18 and TRBJ2-5; 10 positions match TRBD2. Unmatched junction bases numbered 3, after V lost 0 bases and J lost 2 bases. Germline V CDR1 and CDR2: KGHSH, LQKENI. This CDR3 is built from 16 residues. This chain's CDR3 is CASSPPGLALQETQYF. The CDR3 nucleotides are TGTGCCAGCTCACCACCGGGACTAGCGCTACAAGAGACCCAGTACTTC.

This clone has more than one count but fewer than ten. The rearrangement uses TRBV5-4 and TRBJ1-2, with TRBD1 matching 7 bases. The CDR3 extends over 16 amino acids. The germline V gene has CDR1 SGHNT and CDR2 YYREEE (reference sequence). V dropped 4 bases and J dropped 8; count of bases not matched to a gene: 17. The CDR3, as DNA: TGTGCCAGCAGCCAGAGCGGACAGGCTAACTATGGCGGCTACACCTTC. It codes for CASSQSGQANYGGYTF.

The chain recombines TRBV19 with TRBJ2-1; TRBD2 is a possible D gene (6 bases). Germline V gene data show CDR1 as LNHDA and CDR2 as SQIVND (reference sequence). The CDR3 is 16 residues long. Trimming took 7 bases from V and 0 from J, leaving 16 bases between them. The CDR3 nucleotides read TGTGCCAGTACCTCCGTTGGGGGGAGCTCCTACAATGAGCAGTTCTTC. Translation: CASTSVGGSSYNEQFF.

This clone was recorded a few times. The V and J genes are TRBV4-1 and TRBJ2-7, with D possibly matching TRBD2 (6 bases). V lost 4 bases and J lost 3, with 19 bases in between. This CDR3 region has 16 residues. Germline V CDR1 and CDR2: MGHRA, YSYEKL. The CDR3 DNA follows: TGCGCCAGCAGCCTCGCCGGCCCGGGACTGTACTACGAGCAGTACTTC. This gives the protein CASSLAGPGLYYEQYF.

The chain has TRBV5-6 and TRBJ1-2; D remains ambiguous. The length of the CDR3 is 14 residues. The V end was cut by 1 base, the J end by 8 bases, with 15 bases between. Germline values: CDR1 SGHDT, CDR2 YYEEEE. CDR3 DNA sequence: TGTGCCAGCAGCTTGACAGTTACCTCGGGAGGCTACACCTTC. It encodes CASSLTVTSGGYTF.

V gene TRBV7-9 combines with J gene TRBJ2-1; no definite D call. V was pared by 2 bases and J by 8 bases, with 10 bases between. Germline lookup yields CDR1 SEHNR and CDR2 FQNEAQ (reference sequence). CDR3 length equals 13 residues. The CDR3 is CASSLSSTYEQFF. The CDR3, as DNA: TGTGCCAGCAGCTTATCTAGTACTTATGAGCAGTTCTTC.

The chain recombines TRBV6-1 with TRBJ2-7, with D maybe TRBD1 (7 bases). This CDR3 is 13 amino acids long. Germline V gives CDR1 MNHNS, CDR2 SASEGT. The V gene lost 7 bases and the J gene lost 3 bases, with 13 bases spanning the gap. The CDR3 spells CASTGQGGYEQYF. For the CDR3, the DNA is TGTGCCAGCACCGGGCAGGGGGGCTACGAGCAGTACTTC.

This sequence joins TRBV10-3 and TRBJ2-7, with D possibly being TRBD2 (5 bases). Trimming cost V 8 bases and J 1 base, with 6 bases left between them. CDR3 length: 11 residues. The germline V gene encodes CDR1 ENHRY and CDR2 SYGVKD. CDR3 loop: CAIGESYEQYF. The CDR3 DNA reads TGTGCCATCGGGGAGTCCTACGAGCAGTACTTC.

This clone has more than one count but fewer than ten. The gene calls are TRBV6-1 and TRBJ2-7, with 7 positions matching TRBD1. The ends lost 4 bases at V and 7 bases at J; junction bases unmatched: 4. The germline V gene encodes CDR1 MNHNS and CDR2 SASEGT. The CDR3 is 12 residues long. CDR3 sequence: CASSGRGQEQYF. The CDR3 DNA is TGTGCCAGCAGTGGACGGGGACAGGAGCAGTACTTC.

The table lists this clone with a few counts. The chain joins TRBV10-1 to TRBJ1-4; 7 nucleotides agree with TRBD1. Trimming removed 7 bases from V and 11 bases from J; junction bases left unmatched: 13. CDR3 length: 14 amino acids. Germline V lookup: CDR1 WNHNN, CDR2 SYGVQD (reference sequence). CDR3 amino acids: CASTSRGRGCKLFF. Written as DNA, the CDR3 is TGCGCCAGCACTTCCCGGGGCAGGGGGTGCAAACTGTTTTTT.

V gene TRBV5-4 combines with J gene TRBJ2-1; D not resolved. The V gene lost 7 bases and the J gene lost 1 base, with 18 bases spanning the gap. This CDR3 has 16 residues. The germline CDR1 and CDR2 sequences are SGHNT and YYREEE (reference sequence). For the CDR3, the DNA is TGTGCCAGCTCAACAGAACCAGAGCCGTCCTACAATGAGCAGTTCTTC. It codes for CASSTEPEPSYNEQFF.

The V call is TRBV5-1, the J call TRBJ1-1; TRBD1 is a possible D gene (6 bases). The CDR3 has 14 amino acids. Germline V CDR1 and CDR2: SGHRS, YFSETQ. Trimming removed 5 bases at V and 4 bases at J, with 15 bases between. The CDR3 reads CASSSGAGGTEAFF. The CDR3 DNA is TGCGCCAGCAGTTCAGGGGCTGGGGGCACTGAAGCTTTCTTT.

The chain couples TRBV21-1 to TRBJ1-2. TRBV21-1 is a pseudogene. The CDR3 loop spans 11 amino acids. CDR3 sequence reads: CAPGGTGGYTF. The CDR3 DNA reads as TGTGCACCGGGAGGGACCGGGGGCTACACCTTC.

This clone was observed a handful of times. The chain carries TRBV11-2 and TRBJ2-7; D remains ambiguous. Trimming took off 7 bases at V and 6 bases at J, with 10 bases between the two ends. The CDR3 covers 11 residues. The germline V gene encodes CDR1 SGHAT and CDR2 FQNNGV. The CDR3 spells CASMSRGEQYF. Here the CDR3 DNA reads TGTGCCAGCATGTCCAGAGGCGAGCAGTACTTC.

J is TRBJ1-5 and V is TRBV5-6, with D perhaps matching TRBD1 (6 bases). Trimming left V 0 bases short and J 3 bases short, with 10 bases between. The CDR3 has 15 amino acids. The germline V gene has CDR1 SGHDT and CDR2 YYEEEE. This CDR3 is CASSLGDRFNQPQHF. CDR3 DNA sequence: TGTGCCAGCAGCTTGGGAGACAGGTTCAATCAGCCCCAGCATTTT.

This clone was picked up a small number of times. This rearrangement joins TRBV5-1 to TRBJ2-7, with 9 bases fitting TRBD2. The CDR3 runs 15 residues. V gave up 4 bases and J gave up 2 bases; unmatched junction bases: 7. Germline CDR1 reads SGHRS; CDR2 reads YFSETQ. This CDR3 reads CASSLGSGGPYEQYF. DNA for the CDR3: TGCGCCAGCAGCCTGGGTAGCGGGGGACCCTACGAGCAGTACTTC.

This clone has a handful of counts. The CDR3 DNA is TGCGCAGCTGGGACAGGGGTATACGAGCAGTACTTC. This sequence encodes CAAGTGVYEQYF. The chain is built from TRBV29-1 and TRBJ2-5; 10 nucleotides agree with TRBD1. Gene TRBJ2-7 matches the end of the DNA better, so the J call may be wrong. The germline V gene encodes CDR1 SQVTM and CDR2 ANQGSEA. The CDR3 is 12 amino acids.

This rearrangement joins TRBV2 to TRBJ1-5; 7 bases match TRBD1. CDR1 and CDR2 (germline): SNHLY, FYNNEI. Losses at the gene ends were 8 bases for V and 4 bases for J; bases not matched to a gene: 11. The CDR3 contains 15 residues. CDR3 protein: CASSPVAGGNQPQHF. DNA of the CDR3: TGTGCCAGCTCCCCTGTGGCAGGGGGGAATCAGCCCCAGCATTTT.

This clone was recorded a few times. The CDR3 region is CASSSIRTEAFF. The CDR3, as DNA: TGTGCCAGCAGCTCCATCCGGACTGAAGCTTTCTTT. The chain uses TRBV5-6 and TRBJ1-1; no clear D. V was clipped by 3 bases and J by 5 bases, with 8 bases between them. The CDR3 loop spans 12 amino acids. Germline V gene data show CDR1 as SGHDT and CDR2 as YYEEEE.

This clone has just a few counts. The chain recombines TRBV5-1 with TRBJ1-3; D gene unclear. There are 18 residues in the CDR3. Per the germline V gene, CDR1 is SGHRS and CDR2 is YFSETQ. The germline V and J ends were trimmed by 0 bases and 0 bases, with 16 bases remaining between them. CDR3 sequence: CASSLGTPPGSSGNTIYF. CDR3 DNA: TGCGCCAGCAGCTTGGGGACTCCTCCTGGGAGCTCTGGAAACACCATATATTTT.

This clone has a handful of counts. The chain couples TRBV19 to TRBJ2-2, with 8 nucleotides matching TRBD2. The CDR3 length is 15 residues. Germline assignment: CDR1 LNHDA and CDR2 SQIVND (reference sequence). The CDR3 reads CGTSPGRENTGELFF. In DNA, the CDR3 is TGTGGGACAAGTCCCGGGAGGGAGAACACCGGGGAGCTGTTTTTT.

The chain combines TRBV28 with TRBJ1-5; the match to TRBD1 covers 8 bases. Trimming cost V 8 bases and J 0 bases; bases outside gene matches: 6. Germline lookup yields CDR1 MDHEN and CDR2 SYDVKM. The CDR3 is 15 amino acids. CDR3 nucleotides: TGTGCCAGCGGGAGAACAGGGGGTAGCAATCAGCCCCAGCATTTT. This sequence encodes CASGRTGGSNQPQHF.

V and J are TRBV5-4 and TRBJ2-7; D may be TRBD2 (6 bases). Trimming left V 3 bases short and J 0 bases short, with 10 bases between. The CDR3 totals 14 residues. CDR1 and CDR2 from the germline V gene are SGHNT and YYREEE (reference sequence). The CDR3 region has the DNA TGTGCCAGCAGCTGGGACTTAGACTCCTACGAGCAGTACTTC. Residues: CASSWDLDSYEQYF.

The chain links TRBV6-5 to TRBJ1-4; tentatively, D is TRBD1 (6 bases). The V end lost 6 bases, the J end lost 5 bases, and 13 bases lay between the germline ends. The CDR3 covers 14 residues. Germline lookup yields CDR1 MNHEY and CDR2 SVGAGI. CDR3 loop: CASSETGVNEKLFF. CDR3 nucleotide sequence: TGTGCCAGCAGCGAGACAGGAGTAAATGAAAAACTGTTTTTT.

The chain is built from TRBV6-6 and TRBJ2-7, with 7 bases matching TRBD1. The CDR3 contains 12 residues. Germline V gene data show CDR1 as MNHNY and CDR2 as SVGAGI (reference sequence). After removal of 8 bases from V and 2 bases from J, the junction contained 3 bases not matched to a gene. CDR3 bases: TGTGCCAGCCGGGACAGTACCTACGAGCAGTACTTC. Translation: CASRDSTYEQYF.

This clone has just a few counts. The chain carries TRBV28 and TRBJ2-5; TRBD2 agrees at 12 bases. The CDR3 spans 16 residues. Germline V gene data show CDR1 as MDHEN and CDR2 as SYDVKM. Trimming removed 3 bases from V and 5 bases from J; junction bases left unmatched: 7. The CDR3 DNA sequence: TGTGCCAGCAGTTTGTGGGAAGGACTAGCGGGGGAGACCCAGTACTTC. Translation: CASSLWEGLAGETQYF. The variable domain in full, with the rest retrieved from reference TRBV28 and TRBJ2-5, is DVKVTQSSRYLVKRTGEKVFLECVQDMDHENMFWYRQDPGLGLRLIYFSYDVKMKEKGDIPEGYSVSREKKERFSLILESASTNQTSMYLCASSLWEGLAGETQYFGPGTRLLVL.